These 22 T cell receptor beta chains share one sample of origin, sequenced in a study of cytomegalovirus exposure and HLA in healthy donors. PCR was performed using 60 Vbeta and 13 Jbeta primers. This table comes from immunoSEQ multiplex PCR, and its TCRdb copy is limited to in-frame clones, with some not included. The sample yields some 120,000 clones, 81% seen once. Sequencing was done on a sample of PBMCs. Receptors were obtained from a man aged 18 to 35 in good health and CMV-seropositive.

This clone was detected once. The conserved phenylalanine or tryptophan normally closing the CDR3 is absent here, so this likely arose from a read error. The DNA is omitted, as the CDR3 cannot be located on it reliably, and the CDR3 follows TCRdb's listing. The J gene is TRBJ2-3, the V gene TRBV5-5; TRBD2 reflects the table's D call only, with no check against the DNA. CDR1 and CDR2 (germline): SGHKS, YYEKEE (reference sequence). The CDR3 region is 13 residues in length, termini included. This CDR3 reads CASSLGGLAGLIG.

The chain is built from TRBV6-5 and TRBJ1-1; 7 nucleotides match TRBD1. The CDR3 sequence is 13 residues long. Germline assignment: CDR1 MNHEY and CDR2 SVGAGI. J lost 4 bases, V lost 7 bases, and 6 bases had no gene match. The CDR3: CASTRQGSTEAFF. The CDR3 DNA sequence: TGTGCCAGCACCCGACAGGGATCCACTGAAGCTTTCTTT.

This sequence joins TRBV11-2 and TRBJ1-6, with TRBD1 as a possible D gene (5 bases). The length of the CDR3 is 18 residues. Trimming stripped 5 bases from V and 0 bases from J, with 17 bases between. Germline V gene sequence: CDR1 SGHAT, CDR2 FQNNGV. The CDR3 here is CASSPRTGGSSYNSPLHF. CDR3 DNA sequence: TGTGCCAGCAGCCCACGTACGGGGGGGAGCTCCTATAATTCACCCCTCCACTTT.

V usage is TRBV27 and J usage is TRBJ1-1; D is unresolved. Germline V gives CDR1 MNHEY, CDR2 SMNVEV (reference sequence). The V end lost 8 bases, the J end lost 0 bases, and 10 bases lay between the germline ends. CDR3 size: 13 residues. In DNA form, the CDR3 reads TGTGCCAGCGCTAGGTCCATGAACACTGAAGCTTTCTTT. It encodes CASARSMNTEAFF.

The chain uses TRBV7-8 and TRBJ2-3, with D hard to call. CDR1 SGHVS and CDR2 FQNEAQ come from the germline V gene. V was cut by 2 bases and J by 0 bases, with 12 bases left in between. The CDR3 spans 16 residues. CDR3 bases: TGTGCCAGCAGCTTAAGCTCGACTGGGAGCACAGATACGCAGTATTTT. The encoded protein is CASSLSSTGSTDTQYF.

The rearrangement links TRBV6-1 to TRBJ2-3; 9 bases match TRBD2. V was clipped by 4 bases and J by 0 bases; unmatched bases: 5. CDR1 MNHNS and CDR2 SASEGT come from the germline V gene. CDR3 length equals 16 residues. CDR3 nucleotides: TGTGCCAGCAGTGTCATAGCGGGGGAGAGCACAGATACGCAGTATTTT. It is translated as CASSVIAGESTDTQYF.

This clone was recorded once. The chain recombines TRBV5-5 with TRBJ2-5, with D perhaps matching TRBD1 (5 bases). Trimming took 1 base from V and 2 from J, leaving 6 bases between them. The CDR3 loop spans 13 amino acids. Germline V gene data show CDR1 as SGHKS and CDR2 as YYEKEE (reference sequence). The CDR3 DNA sequence: TGTGCCAGCAGCTTGCAGGGTCAAGAGACCCAGTACTTC. Its translation is CASSLQGQETQYF.

With regard to this clone: Its ends do not fully match the called genes, so a read error is possible. The gene calls are TRBV5-1 and TRBJ2-7, with 8 nucleotides matching TRBD1. The CDR3 totals 16 residues. Germline lookup yields CDR1 SGHRS and CDR2 YFSETQ. CDR3: CASGLGTGRNAYEQYF. The CDR3 coding sequence is TGCGCCAGCGGCTTGGGGACAGGCCGAAACGCCTACGAGCAGTACTTC.

The rearrangement uses TRBV5-1 and TRBJ1-1; D is unresolved. The CDR3 is 13 residues long. In germline, CDR1 is SGHRS, CDR2 YFSETQ. Deletions cut 0 bases from V and 7 bases from J, with 10 bases between. The CDR3 loop reads CASSLASLREAFF. The CDR3 DNA reads as TGCGCCAGCAGCTTGGCCTCTTTGCGTGAAGCTTTCTTT.

This clone showed up just a few times. The chain joins TRBV5-5 to TRBJ2-7; 11 positions agree with TRBD1. The junction had 12 bases not matched to a gene; V was cut back by 5 bases and J by 2 bases. Germline CDR1 SGHKS, CDR2 YYEKEE (reference sequence). The CDR3 runs to 17 residues. The CDR3 here is CASRSGTGGSGTYEQYF. CDR3 in DNA: TGTGCCAGCAGGTCCGGGACAGGGGGGAGCGGGACCTACGAGCAGTACTTC.

This clone was detected only once. The chain uses TRBV12-5 and TRBJ2-1; a possible D gene is TRBD2 (6 bases). The CDR3 covers 20 residues. With 1 base removed from V and 2 bases from J, the gap between germline ends came to 24 bases. Germline CDR1 is LGHNT and CDR2 is FRNRAP. In nucleotides, the CDR3 is TGTGCTAGTGGTTTGGGGGCCGGGGGTCTCTTCGTACCTACCTACAATGAGCAGTTCTTC. This sequence encodes CASGLGAGGLFVPTYNEQFF.

The chain employs TRBV7-2 and TRBJ2-2, with D unclear. Germline loops: CDR1 SGHTA, CDR2 FQGNSA. Trimming took off 3 bases at V and 1 base at J, with 6 bases between the two ends. The CDR3 length is 14 residues. This CDR3 is CASSLRRNTGELFF. DNA for the CDR3: TGTGCCAGCAGCTTGCGGCGGAACACCGGGGAGCTGTTTTTT.

DNA for the CDR3: TGTGCCAGCAGAGGTCAGGGGCTAGAGCAGTACTTC. Amino acids: CASRGQGLEQYF. The genes are TRBV6-5 and TRBJ2-7; a weak D match, TRBD1 (6 bases). The CDR3 length is 12 residues. Germline CDR1 reads MNHEY; CDR2 reads SVGAGI. Trimming cost V 6 bases and J 7 bases, with 13 bases left between them.

V usage is TRBV28 and J usage is TRBJ1-1; D unresolved. The CDR3 is 12 residues long. From germline, CDR1 is MDHEN and CDR2 SYDVKM. V was shortened by 11 bases and J by 0 bases, with 10 bases between the two germline ends. CDR3 nucleotides: TGTGCCTCCACGGAGCTGAACACTGAAGCTTTCTTT. Translation gives CASTELNTEAFF.

This rearrangement joins TRBV6-5 to TRBJ2-3, with 9 bases fitting TRBD2. V was pared by 2 bases and J by 2 bases, with 5 bases of the junction left unmatched. The CDR3 consists of 16 residues. Germline values: CDR1 MNHEY, CDR2 SVGAGI. The CDR3, as DNA: TGTGCCAGCAGTTACAGTAGCGGGAGTAACACAGATACGCAGTATTTT. Protein product: CASSYSSGSNTDTQYF.

J is TRBJ1-4 and V is TRBV4-3; 8 bases fit TRBD1. V lost 0 bases, J lost 7 bases, and 1 base stayed unmatched. The CDR3 consists of 14 residues. Germline V gene data show CDR1 as LGHNA and CDR2 as YSLEER. The CDR3 loop is CASSQEDRAEKLFF. The CDR3 DNA reads TGCGCCAGCAGCCAAGAGGACAGGGCTGAAAAACTGTTTTTT.

This sequence joins TRBV2 and TRBJ2-5, with D perhaps matching TRBD1 (6 bases). The CDR3 totals 15 residues. V was trimmed by 2 bases and J by 5 bases, leaving 15 bases between them. In germline, CDR1 is SNHLY, CDR2 FYNNEI. CDR3 sequence: CASSETSQGGETQYF. CDR3 sequence (DNA): TGTGCCAGCAGTGAAACTTCACAGGGTGGGGAGACCCAGTACTTC.

In regard to this clone: Its ends do not fully match the called genes, so a read error is possible. The gene calls are TRBV5-4 and TRBJ1-2, with a possible D match to TRBD1 (6 bases). This CDR3 is built from 14 residues. CDR1 and CDR2 from the germline V gene are SGHNT and YYREEE (reference sequence). The CDR3 DNA follows: TGTGCCGGCAGTCTCGACGGGGGGCCCTATGGCTACACCTTC. Translating it yields CAGSLDGGPYGYTF.

This rearrangement joins TRBV5-1 to TRBJ1-2; TRBD1 agrees at 7 bases. V was pared by 4 bases and J by 5 bases, with 14 bases of the junction left unmatched. Germline V gene lookup returns CDR1 SGHRS and CDR2 YFSETQ. The CDR3 runs to 16 residues. The CDR3 is CASSPETGTHSYGYTF. Written as DNA, the CDR3 is TGCGCCAGCAGCCCTGAGACAGGGACCCACTCGTATGGCTACACCTTC.

V usage is TRBV18 and J usage is TRBJ2-1; 7 positions match TRBD1. This CDR3 comprises 14 residues. The ends lost 1 base at V and 5 bases at J; junction bases unmatched: 2. Germline V gene lookup returns CDR1 KGHSH and CDR2 LQKENI. CDR3 amino acids: CASSPRDSNNEQFF. The CDR3 DNA follows: TGTGCCAGCTCACCACGGGACAGCAACAATGAGCAGTTCTTC.

The chain carries TRBV7-9 and TRBJ2-5, with a possible D match to TRBD1 (5 bases). V was pared by 2 bases and J by 1 base, with 11 bases between. Germline CDR1 reads SEHNR; CDR2 reads FQNEAQ (reference sequence). The CDR3 totals 15 residues. CDR3 sequence reads: CASSLSDSFQETQYF. The CDR3 nucleotides read TGTGCCAGCAGCTTAAGTGACAGCTTCCAAGAGACCCAGTACTTC.

This chain joins TRBV10-3 and TRBJ2-5; TRBD2 agrees at 13 bases. The CDR3 extends over 16 amino acids. Trimming at V came to 3 bases and at J to 3 bases, leaving 4 bases not matched to a gene. CDR1 and CDR2 from the germline V gene are ENHRY and SYGVKD. CDR3 amino acids: CAISEGTSGTKETQYF. The CDR3 nucleotides are TGTGCCATCAGTGAAGGGACTAGCGGGACGAAAGAGACCCAGTACTTC.